This T cell receptor beta chain is from a study of shared clonotypes between healthy human individuals. The study's findings and limits: Non-shared clonotypes had lower generation probabilities than those shared by all four donors. The sharing of roughly 5% of naive CD4 clonotypes was seen across a few donors.

Data came from immunoSEQ multiplex PCR; TCRdb stores just in-frame clones and leaves some out. The table shows about 2.4 million clones, with around nine tenths occurring only once. A word on this clone: Antigen specificity is unknown.

Germline V CDR1 and CDR2: MGHDK, SYGVNS. The V and J ends lost 8 bases and 4 bases, in that order; junction bases with no gene match: 3. The CDR3 runs to 12 residues. The sample taken for sequencing was naive CD4+ T cells sorted from blood. The subset was: CD45RA+ positively selected. This sequence joins TRBV25-1 and TRBJ2-3; 7 nucleotides agree with TRBD1. The TCR sequence derives from a man aged 18 to 30 in good health. This CDR3 is CASSQGADTQYF. For the CDR3, the DNA is TGTGCCAGCTCCCAGGGGGCAGATACGCAGTATTTT.